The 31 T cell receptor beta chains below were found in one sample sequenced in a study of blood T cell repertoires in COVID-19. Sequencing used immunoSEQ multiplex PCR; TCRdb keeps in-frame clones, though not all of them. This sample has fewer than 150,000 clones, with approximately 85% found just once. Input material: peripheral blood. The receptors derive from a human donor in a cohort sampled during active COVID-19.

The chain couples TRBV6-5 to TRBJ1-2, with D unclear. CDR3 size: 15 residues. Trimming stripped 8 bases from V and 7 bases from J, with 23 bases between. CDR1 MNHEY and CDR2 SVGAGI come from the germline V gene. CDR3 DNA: TGTGCCAGCCGAATAAAATACCCAGGTCCGAGTGGCTACACCTTC. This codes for CASRIKYPGPSGYTF.

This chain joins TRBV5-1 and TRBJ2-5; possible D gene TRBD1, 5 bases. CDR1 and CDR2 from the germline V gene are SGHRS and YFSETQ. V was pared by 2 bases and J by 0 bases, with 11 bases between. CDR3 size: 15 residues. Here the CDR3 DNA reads TGCGCCAGCAGCTTTGGGGCCCAGAACCAAGAGACCCAGTACTTC. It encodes CASSFGAQNQETQYF.

CDR3 protein: CSVNRNTGELFF. The CDR3 bases are TGCAGCGTTAACAGGAACACCGGGGAGCTGTTTTTT. This rearrangement joins TRBV29-1 to TRBJ2-2; D gene uncertain. The CDR3 runs to 12 residues. Germline CDR1 SQVTM, CDR2 ANQGSEA. Trimming stripped 5 bases from V and 1 base from J, with 5 bases between.

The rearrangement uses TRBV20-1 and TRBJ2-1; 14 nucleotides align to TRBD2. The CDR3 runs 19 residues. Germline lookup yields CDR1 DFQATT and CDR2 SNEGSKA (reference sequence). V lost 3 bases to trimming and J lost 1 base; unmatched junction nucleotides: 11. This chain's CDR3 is CSASSGGLAGVESYNEQFF. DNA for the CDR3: TGCAGTGCTAGTAGCGGGGGACTAGCGGGAGTGGAATCCTACAATGAGCAGTTCTTC.

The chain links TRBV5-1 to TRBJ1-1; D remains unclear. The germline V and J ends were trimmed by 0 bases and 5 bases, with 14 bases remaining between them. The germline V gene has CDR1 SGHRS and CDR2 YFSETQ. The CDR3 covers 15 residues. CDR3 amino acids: CASSLVSGMATEAFF. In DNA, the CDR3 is TGCGCCAGCAGCTTGGTATCGGGGATGGCGACTGAAGCTTTCTTT. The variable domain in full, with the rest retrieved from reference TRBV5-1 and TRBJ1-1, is KAGVTQTPRYLIKTRGQQVTLSCSPISGHRSVSWYQQTPGQGLQFLFEYFSETQRNKGNFPGRFSGRQFSNSRSEMNVSTLELGDSALYLCASSLVSGMATEAFFGQGTRLTVV.

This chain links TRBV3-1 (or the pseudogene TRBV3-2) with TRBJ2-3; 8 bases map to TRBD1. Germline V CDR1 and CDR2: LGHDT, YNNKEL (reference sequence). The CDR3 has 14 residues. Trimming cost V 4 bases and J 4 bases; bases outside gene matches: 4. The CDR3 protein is CASSPRTGPDTQYF. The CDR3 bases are TGTGCCAGCAGCCCGAGGACAGGGCCAGATACGCAGTATTTT.

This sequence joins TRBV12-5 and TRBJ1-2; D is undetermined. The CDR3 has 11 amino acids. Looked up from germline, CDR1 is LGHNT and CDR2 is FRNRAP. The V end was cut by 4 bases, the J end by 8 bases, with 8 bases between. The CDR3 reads CASGYQWGYTF. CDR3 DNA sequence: TGTGCTAGTGGTTACCAGTGGGGCTACACCTTC.

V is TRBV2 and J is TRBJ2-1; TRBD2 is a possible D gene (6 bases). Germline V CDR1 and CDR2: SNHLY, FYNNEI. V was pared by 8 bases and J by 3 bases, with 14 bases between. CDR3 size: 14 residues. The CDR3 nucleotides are TGTGCCAGCCTGGGGGGAGCTGGCTACAATGAGCAGTTCTTC. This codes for CASLGGAGYNEQFF. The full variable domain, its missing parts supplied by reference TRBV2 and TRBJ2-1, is EPEVTQTPSHQVTQMGQEVILRCVPISNHLYFYWYRQILGQKVEFLVSFYNNEISEKSEIFDDQFSVERPDGSNFTLKIRSTKLEDSAMYFCASLGGAGYNEQFFGPGTRLTVL.

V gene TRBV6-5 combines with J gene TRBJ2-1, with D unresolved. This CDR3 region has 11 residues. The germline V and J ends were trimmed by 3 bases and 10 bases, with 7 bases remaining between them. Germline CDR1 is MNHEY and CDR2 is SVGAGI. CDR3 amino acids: CASSYAGEQFF. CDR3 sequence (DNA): TGTGCCAGCAGTTATGCCGGGGAGCAGTTCTTC.

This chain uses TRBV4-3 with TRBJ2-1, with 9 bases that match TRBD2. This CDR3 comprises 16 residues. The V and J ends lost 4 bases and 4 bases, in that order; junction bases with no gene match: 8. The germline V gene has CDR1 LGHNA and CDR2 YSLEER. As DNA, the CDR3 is TGCGCCAGCAGCCTGGGAGGCCTAGCGGGGTACAATGAGCAGTTCTTC. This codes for CASSLGGLAGYNEQFF.

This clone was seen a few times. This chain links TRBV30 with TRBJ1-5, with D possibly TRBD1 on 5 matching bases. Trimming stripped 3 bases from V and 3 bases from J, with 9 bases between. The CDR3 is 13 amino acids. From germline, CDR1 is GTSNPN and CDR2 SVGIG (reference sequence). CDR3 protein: CAWRGGVNQPQHF. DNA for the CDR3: TGTGCCTGGAGGGGAGGGGTCAATCAGCCCCAGCATTTT.

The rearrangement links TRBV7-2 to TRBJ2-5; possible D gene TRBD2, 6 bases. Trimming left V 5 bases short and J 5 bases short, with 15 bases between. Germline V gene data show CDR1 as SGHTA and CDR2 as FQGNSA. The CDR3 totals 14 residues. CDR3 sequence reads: CASSHLALGETQYF. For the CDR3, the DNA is TGTGCCAGCAGCCATCTAGCGTTGGGGGAGACCCAGTACTTC.

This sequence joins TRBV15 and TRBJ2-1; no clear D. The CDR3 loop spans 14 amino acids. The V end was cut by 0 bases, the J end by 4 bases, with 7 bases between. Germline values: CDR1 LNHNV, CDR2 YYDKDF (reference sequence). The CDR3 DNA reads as TGTGCCACCAGCAGAGATAATCTGTACAATGAGCAGTTCTTC. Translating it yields CATSRDNLYNEQFF.

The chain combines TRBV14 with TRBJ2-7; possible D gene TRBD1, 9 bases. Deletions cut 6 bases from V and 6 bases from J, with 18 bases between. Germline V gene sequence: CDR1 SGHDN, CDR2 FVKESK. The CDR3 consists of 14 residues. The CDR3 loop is CASRPGTGTSEQYF. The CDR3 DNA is TGTGCCAGCAGACCCGGGACAGGGACTAGCGAGCAGTACTTC.

Written as DNA, the CDR3 is TGTGCCATGGCCTCTCTGACAGGGAACAACGAGCAGTACTTC. As protein: CAMASLTGNNEQYF. The rearrangement uses TRBV10-3 and TRBJ2-7; the match to TRBD1 covers 7 bases. CDR1 is ENHRY and CDR2 is SYGVKD in the germline V gene. This CDR3 spans 14 amino acids. Losses at the gene ends were 9 bases for V and 5 bases for J; bases not matched to a gene: 13.

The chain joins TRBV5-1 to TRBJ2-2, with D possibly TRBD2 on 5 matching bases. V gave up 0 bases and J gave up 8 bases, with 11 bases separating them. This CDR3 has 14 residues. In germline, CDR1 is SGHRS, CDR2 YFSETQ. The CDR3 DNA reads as TGCGCCAGCAGCTTGGGGCGGGCAAATGGGGAGCTGTTTTTT. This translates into CASSLGRANGELFF.

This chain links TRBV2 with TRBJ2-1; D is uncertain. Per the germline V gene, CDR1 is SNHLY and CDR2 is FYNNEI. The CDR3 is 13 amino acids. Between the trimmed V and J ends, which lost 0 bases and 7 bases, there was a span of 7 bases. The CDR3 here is CASSEARWNEQFF. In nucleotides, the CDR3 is TGTGCCAGCAGTGAAGCGCGGTGGAATGAGCAGTTCTTC.

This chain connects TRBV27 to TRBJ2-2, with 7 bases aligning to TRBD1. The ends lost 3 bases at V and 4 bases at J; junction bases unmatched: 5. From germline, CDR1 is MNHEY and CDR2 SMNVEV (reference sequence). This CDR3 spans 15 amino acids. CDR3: CASSFRGYGTGELFF. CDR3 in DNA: TGTGCCAGCAGTTTCAGGGGGTACGGCACCGGGGAGCTGTTTTTT.

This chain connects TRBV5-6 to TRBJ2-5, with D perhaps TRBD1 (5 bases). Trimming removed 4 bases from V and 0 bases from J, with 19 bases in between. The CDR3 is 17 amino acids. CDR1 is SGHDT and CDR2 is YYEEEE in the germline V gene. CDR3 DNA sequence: TGTGCCAGCAGCCGCTTGCTTAAGACAGACTACCAAGAGACCCAGTACTTC. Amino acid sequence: CASSRLLKTDYQETQYF.

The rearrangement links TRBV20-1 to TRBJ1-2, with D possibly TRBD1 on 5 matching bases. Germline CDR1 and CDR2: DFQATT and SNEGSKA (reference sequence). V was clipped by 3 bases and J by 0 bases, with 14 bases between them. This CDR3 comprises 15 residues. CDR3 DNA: TGCAGTGCTAGTCGGGGGGGTAAGGCTAACTATGGCTACACCTTC. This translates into CSASRGGKANYGYTF.

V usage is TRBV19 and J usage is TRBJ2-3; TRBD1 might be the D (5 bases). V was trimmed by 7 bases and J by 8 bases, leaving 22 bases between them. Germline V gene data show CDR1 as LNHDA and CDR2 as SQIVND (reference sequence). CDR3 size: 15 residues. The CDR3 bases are TGTGCCAGTACCTTGGGGTGGGGCCATCAGGGTACGCAGTATTTT. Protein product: CASTLGWGHQGTQYF.

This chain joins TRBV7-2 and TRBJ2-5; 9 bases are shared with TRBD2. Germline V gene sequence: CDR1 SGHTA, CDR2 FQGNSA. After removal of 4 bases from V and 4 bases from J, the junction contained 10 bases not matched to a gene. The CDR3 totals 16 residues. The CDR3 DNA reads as TGTGCCAGCAGCTACAGAGTGCGGGGGGGGTCAGAGACCCAGTACTTC. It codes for CASSYRVRGGSETQYF.

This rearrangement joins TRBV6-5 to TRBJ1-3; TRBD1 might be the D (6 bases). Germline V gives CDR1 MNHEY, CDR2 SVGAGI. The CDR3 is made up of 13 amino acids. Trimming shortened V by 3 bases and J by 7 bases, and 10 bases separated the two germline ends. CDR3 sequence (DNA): TGTGCCAGCAGTTATAATCAGGGGAACACCATATATTTT. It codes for CASSYNQGNTIYF.

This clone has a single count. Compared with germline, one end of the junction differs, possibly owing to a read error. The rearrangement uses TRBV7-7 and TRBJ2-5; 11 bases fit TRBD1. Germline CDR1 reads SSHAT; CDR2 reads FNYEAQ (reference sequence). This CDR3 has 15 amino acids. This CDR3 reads CASSPGQGGQETQYF. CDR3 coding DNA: TGTGCTAGCAGCCCGGGACAGGGGGGGCAAGAGACCCAGTACTTC.

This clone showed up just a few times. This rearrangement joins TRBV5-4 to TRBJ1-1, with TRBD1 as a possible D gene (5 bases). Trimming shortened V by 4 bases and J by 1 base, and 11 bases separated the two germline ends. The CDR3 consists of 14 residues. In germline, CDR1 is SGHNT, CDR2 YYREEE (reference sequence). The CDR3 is CASSPKTGNTEAFF. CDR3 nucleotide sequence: TGTGCCAGCAGCCCTAAAACAGGGAACACTGAAGCTTTCTTT.

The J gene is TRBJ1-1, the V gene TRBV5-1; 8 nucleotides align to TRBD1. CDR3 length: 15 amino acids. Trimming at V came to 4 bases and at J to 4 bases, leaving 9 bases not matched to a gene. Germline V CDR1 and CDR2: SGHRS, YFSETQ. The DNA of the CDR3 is TGCGCCAGCAGCGTGATAGGGACAGGCGGCACTGAAGCTTTCTTT. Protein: CASSVIGTGGTEAFF. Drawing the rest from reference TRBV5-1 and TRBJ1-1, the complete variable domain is KAGVTQTPRYLIKTRGQQVTLSCSPISGHRSVSWYQQTPGQGLQFLFEYFSETQRNKGNFPGRFSGRQFSNSRSEMNVSTLELGDSALYLCASSVIGTGGTEAFFGQGTRLTVV.

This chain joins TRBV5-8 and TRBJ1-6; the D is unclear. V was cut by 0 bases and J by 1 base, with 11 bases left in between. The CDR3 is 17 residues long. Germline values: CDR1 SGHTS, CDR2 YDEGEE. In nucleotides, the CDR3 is TGTGCCAGCAGCTTGGGGGGAGGAAAGTCCTATAATTCACCCCTCCACTTT. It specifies CASSLGGGKSYNSPLHF.

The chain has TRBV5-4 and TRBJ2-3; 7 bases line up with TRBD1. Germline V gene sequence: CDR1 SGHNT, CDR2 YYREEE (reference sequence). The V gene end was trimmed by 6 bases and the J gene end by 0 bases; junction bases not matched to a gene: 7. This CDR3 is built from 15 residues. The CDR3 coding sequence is TGTGCCAGCACTGCAGAGGACAGGAGCACAGATACGCAGTATTTT. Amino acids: CASTAEDRSTDTQYF.

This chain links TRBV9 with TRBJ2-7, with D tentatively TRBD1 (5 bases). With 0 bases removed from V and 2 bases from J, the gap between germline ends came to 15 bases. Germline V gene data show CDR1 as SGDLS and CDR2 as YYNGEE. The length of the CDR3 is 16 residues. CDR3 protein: CASSVAMTEIAYEQYF. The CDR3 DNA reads TGTGCCAGCAGCGTAGCTATGACAGAGATTGCCTACGAGCAGTACTTC.

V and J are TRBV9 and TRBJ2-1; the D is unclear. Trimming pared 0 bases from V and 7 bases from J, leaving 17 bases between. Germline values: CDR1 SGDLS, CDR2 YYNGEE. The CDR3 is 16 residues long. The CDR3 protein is CASSVGSSVLTNEQFF. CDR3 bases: TGTGCCAGCAGCGTAGGCTCGAGCGTCCTAACTAATGAGCAGTTCTTC.

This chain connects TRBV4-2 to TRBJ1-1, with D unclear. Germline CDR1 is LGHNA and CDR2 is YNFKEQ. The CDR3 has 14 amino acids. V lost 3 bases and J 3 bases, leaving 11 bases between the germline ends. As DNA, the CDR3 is TGTGCCAGCAGCCAGCAAGACGGGGACACTGAAGCTTTCTTT. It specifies CASSQQDGDTEAFF.